What follows are 4 T cell receptor beta chains derived from one specimen sequenced in a study of blood T cell repertoires in COVID-19. Sequencing was performed with immunoSEQ multiplex PCR; in TCRdb, only in-frame clones are kept and a portion is missing. The sample records 38,000 or so clones, approximately 80% being singletons. Sequencing was carried out using peripheral blood. Receptors originate from a human donor in a cohort sampled during active or convalescent COVID-19. The donor label of this sample is uncertain.

The rearrangement links TRBV5-1 to TRBJ2-7; 7 bases agree with TRBD2. Germline V gene data show CDR1 as SGHRS and CDR2 as YFSETQ. J gave up 4 bases and V 4 bases, and 11 bases lay outside the gene matches. This CDR3 is 15 amino acids long. The CDR3 loop is CASSASGRIGYEQYF. Here the CDR3 DNA reads TGCGCCAGCAGCGCCTCCGGGAGGATAGGATACGAGCAGTACTTC.

The V call is TRBV19, the J call TRBJ1-3, with TRBD1 as a possible D gene (5 bases). Trimming took 5 bases from V and 3 from J, leaving 14 bases between them. Germline CDR1 reads LNHDA; CDR2 reads SQIVND (reference sequence). This CDR3 contains 15 residues. DNA of the CDR3: TGTGCCAGTAGTCCAGACAGAATCCTTGGAAACACCATATATTTT. Its translation: CASSPDRILGNTIYF.

On this clone: Other nucleotide sequences in the sample specify the same CDR3. The chain has TRBV19 and TRBJ2-3; 10 bases agree with TRBD2. Germline CDR1 and CDR2: LNHDA and SQIVND (reference sequence). With V trimmed by 3 bases and J by 3 bases, 9 bases remained unmatched. The CDR3 is made up of 17 amino acids. The CDR3 sequence: CASSIGVAGGRTDTQYF. DNA of the CDR3: TGTGCCAGTAGTATTGGGGTAGCGGGAGGACGGACAGATACGCAGTATTTT.

The chain uses TRBV5-6 and TRBJ2-7, with 12 bases aligning to TRBD1. The CDR3 is 17 amino acids. Germline V gene sequence: CDR1 SGHDT, CDR2 YYEEEE. Trimming removed 2 bases from V and 0 bases from J; junction bases left unmatched: 6. The CDR3 sequence is CASSLGTGGTSSYEQYF. CDR3 bases: TGTGCCAGCAGCTTAGGGACAGGGGGCACAAGCTCCTACGAGCAGTACTTC.